Each of the 19 T cell receptor beta chains below was sequenced from the same sample in a study of cytomegalovirus exposure and HLA in healthy donors (dated by TCRdb to about 2017). Library construction relied on the immunoSEQ multiplex PCR assay. TCRdb took over this immuneACCESS table, retaining in-frame rearrangements with V and J assigned. Such tables are incomplete; in checked studies, under half of the missing clones stem from an unresolved V gene, and the remainder is unexplained. In all, the sample holds roughly 56,000 clones, and roughly 90% of those were seen once. Of the sample, over 2% is held by the ten largest clones. Sequencing was done on a sample of PBMCs. The receptors derive from a woman aged 25 to 39 in good health and CMV-seronegative.

The chain joins TRBV15 to TRBJ2-7, with D perhaps matching TRBD1 (5 bases). CDR1 is LNHNV and CDR2 is YYDKDF in the germline V gene (reference sequence). Trimming shortened V by 3 bases and J by 6 bases, and 9 bases separated the two germline ends. The CDR3 runs 12 residues. CDR3 amino acids: CATSSTTGEQYF. The CDR3 DNA follows: TGTGCCACCAGCAGCACTACAGGCGAGCAGTACTTC. Full variable domain (remainder filled in from reference TRBV15 and TRBJ2-7): DAMVIQNPRYQVTQFGKPVTLSCSQTLNHNVMYWYQQKSSQAPKLLFHYYDKDFNNEADTPDNFQSRRPNTSFCFLDIRSPGLGDTAMYLCATSSTTGEQYFGPGTRLTVT.

This chain joins TRBV10-1 and TRBJ2-5; possibly TRBD2 for D (5 bases). The CDR3 spans 15 residues. V was pared by 0 bases and J by 1 base, with 9 bases between. Germline lookup yields CDR1 WNHNN and CDR2 SYGVQD (reference sequence). CDR3 in DNA: TGCGCCAGCAGTGAGTCGAGGGCGGCCCAAGAGACCCAGTACTTC. Encoded protein: CASSESRAAQETQYF.

The chain joins TRBV29-1 to TRBJ2-7, with TRBD2 matching over 7 bases. The junction had 7 bases not matched to a gene; V was cut back by 4 bases and J by 1 base. The CDR3 sequence is 14 residues long. The germline V gene has CDR1 SQVTM and CDR2 ANQGSEA. CDR3 residues: CSVGFGRPSYEQYF. The CDR3 region has the DNA TGCAGCGTTGGTTTCGGGAGGCCATCCTACGAGCAGTACTTC.

V and J are TRBV18 and TRBJ1-3, with 7 bases aligning to TRBD1. Germline V gene lookup returns CDR1 KGHSH and CDR2 LQKENI. J gave up 0 bases and V 2 bases, and 10 bases lay outside the gene matches. The length of the CDR3 is 18 residues. CDR3 sequence: CASSPRGDSPVSGNTIYF. In DNA form, the CDR3 reads TGTGCCAGCTCACCAAGAGGGGACAGCCCTGTCTCTGGAAACACCATATATTTT.

This clone came up once. This rearrangement joins TRBV28 to TRBJ1-1, with D possibly matching TRBD1 (5 bases). CDR1 is MDHEN and CDR2 is SYDVKM in the germline V gene. The CDR3 runs to 13 residues. V dropped 9 bases and J dropped 5 bases, with 16 bases sitting between them. The CDR3 is CASLFLSGTEAFF. The CDR3 nucleotides are TGTGCCAGTCTCTTCCTCTCAGGGACTGAAGCTTTCTTT.

This chain connects TRBV5-4 to TRBJ1-3; tentatively, D is TRBD1 (5 bases). Deletions cut 4 bases from V and 2 bases from J, with 10 bases between. The germline CDR1 and CDR2 sequences are SGHNT and YYREEE (reference sequence). This CDR3 region has 14 residues. The CDR3, as DNA: TGTGCCAGCAGCATAGACAGAGCTGGAAACACCATATATTTT. It codes for CASSIDRAGNTIYF.

In DNA, the CDR3 is TGCGCCACCGACACAGGAATCACTGGGGCCAACGTCCTGACTTTC. This sequence encodes CATDTGITGANVLTF. This sequence joins TRBV5-1 and TRBJ2-6; maybe TRBD1 (5 bases). The CDR3 is made up of 15 amino acids. V dropped 9 bases and J dropped 2 bases, with 15 bases sitting between them. Germline-derived CDR1 and CDR2 are SGHRS and YFSETQ.

J is TRBJ2-2 and V is TRBV6-5, with TRBD1 as a possible D gene (6 bases). The germline V gene has CDR1 MNHEY and CDR2 SVGAGI. The CDR3 sequence is 14 residues long. The V and J ends lost 6 bases and 6 bases respectively, with 14 bases between them. This chain's CDR3 is CASRRTAEPGELFF. The CDR3 region has the DNA TGTGCCAGCAGGAGGACAGCTGAACCCGGGGAGCTGTTTTTT.

The rearrangement links TRBV9 to TRBJ2-7, with TRBD1 identical over 8 bases. CDR1 is SGDLS, CDR2 YYNGEE, per germline. V shed 0 bases and J 3 bases; nucleotides not matched to a gene: 5. CDR3 length equals 15 residues. This chain's CDR3 is CASSVADRAFYEQYF. CDR3 DNA sequence: TGTGCCAGCAGCGTAGCGGACAGGGCTTTCTACGAGCAGTACTTC.

The V gene is TRBV6-1, the J gene TRBJ2-2, with 11 nucleotides matching TRBD2. V was clipped by 4 bases and J by 4 bases; unmatched bases: 11. This CDR3 region has 18 residues. Germline loops: CDR1 MNHNS, CDR2 SASEGT. CDR3 nucleotides: TGTGCCAGCAGTGGATCACTAGCGGGGGAGACGAGCACCGGGGAGCTGTTTTTT. Translated, it gives CASSGSLAGETSTGELFF.

The J gene is TRBJ2-1, the V gene TRBV18; TRBD1 agrees at 10 bases. The J segment lost 7 bases and the V segment lost 3 bases, leaving 12 bases of the junction unmatched. Germline loops: CDR1 KGHSH, CDR2 LQKENI. The CDR3 is made up of 17 amino acids. In DNA form, the CDR3 reads TGTGCCAGCTCACCTGAGTTTGGACAGGGGGGAACAAATGAGCAGTTCTTC. It translates to CASSPEFGQGGTNEQFF.

By share, this clone ranks as medium-sized. The chain uses TRBV10-1 and TRBJ2-7; TRBD1 aligns across 8 bases. Germline CDR1 and CDR2: WNHNN and SYGVQD (reference sequence). Trimming at V came to 6 bases and at J to 3 bases, leaving 22 bases not matched to a gene. The CDR3 consists of 19 residues. CDR3 sequence reads: CASSQPPGQVITDCYEQYF. In DNA form, the CDR3 reads TGCGCCAGCAGCCAACCCCCGGGACAGGTTATAACGGACTGCTACGAGCAGTACTTC.

The chain links TRBV2 to TRBJ2-3; no clear D. Trimming removed 2 bases at V and 0 bases at J, with 9 bases between. The CDR3 length is 15 residues. CDR1 and CDR2 (germline): SNHLY, FYNNEI. CDR3 in amino acids: CASSERIASTDTQYF. CDR3 sequence (DNA): TGTGCCAGCAGTGAAAGGATAGCTAGCACAGATACGCAGTATTTT. The variable domain in full, with the rest retrieved from reference TRBV2 and TRBJ2-3, is EPEVTQTPSHQVTQMGQEVILRCVPISNHLYFYWYRQILGQKVEFLVSFYNNEISEKSEIFDDQFSVERPDGSNFTLKIRSTKLEDSAMYFCASSERIASTDTQYFGPGTRLTVL.

This chain joins TRBV5-6 and TRBJ2-6, with 7 nucleotides matching TRBD1. Germline CDR1 is SGHDT and CDR2 is YYEEEE. The CDR3 contains 17 residues. The junction had 10 bases not matched to a gene; V was cut back by 5 bases and J by 2 bases. CDR3 in DNA: TGTGCCAGCAGAAATAAGCCGACAGGGCCTGGGGCCAACGTCCTGACTTTC. Translation gives CASRNKPTGPGANVLTF.

The chain uses TRBV5-1 and TRBJ1-2, with 7 bases aligning to TRBD1. V trimming: 0 bases; J trimming: 8 bases; junction bases outside the gene matches: 4. This CDR3 has 13 amino acids. Germline CDR1 reads SGHRS; CDR2 reads YFSETQ. The DNA for the CDR3 is TGCGCCAGCAGCTTGGGACAGGGAGGAGGCTACACCTTC. As protein: CASSLGQGGGYTF.

The V call is TRBV4-2, the J call TRBJ2-1, with D possibly being TRBD2 (5 bases). V lost 0 bases, J lost 3 bases, and 12 bases lay in between. From germline, CDR1 is LGHNA and CDR2 YNFKEQ. CDR3 length equals 16 residues. As DNA, the CDR3 is TGTGCCAGCAGCCAAGATCGGGCGGGCGGCTACAATGAGCAGTTCTTC. It translates to CASSQDRAGGYNEQFF.

The CDR3 nucleotides are TGTGCCAGCAGCGTAGAGACAGGCGGTGGCTACACCTTC. Amino acid sequence: CASSVETGGGYTF. This sequence joins TRBV9 and TRBJ1-2, with a weak D call TRBD1 (6 bases). The CDR3 loop spans 13 amino acids. Trimming pared 0 bases from V and 7 bases from J, leaving 10 bases between. Germline V gives CDR1 SGDLS, CDR2 YYNGEE.

V gene TRBV7-2 combines with J gene TRBJ2-7, with D possibly TRBD1 on 5 matching bases. CDR1 is SGHTA, CDR2 FQGNSA, per germline. The CDR3 has 13 residues. V lost 7 bases to trimming and J lost 4 bases, with 14 bases between them. The CDR3 region has the DNA TGTGCCAGCATGGTGGGGCTGAGATACGAGCAGTACTTC. This gives the protein CASMVGLRYEQYF.

The gene calls are TRBV29-1 and TRBJ2-7, with 10 bases that match TRBD1. Germline lookup yields CDR1 SQVTM and CDR2 ANQGSEA. Losses at the gene ends were 4 bases for V and 9 bases for J; bases not matched to a gene: 15. The CDR3 is 15 amino acids. For the CDR3, the DNA is TGCAGCGTTGGCGCGGCTCCGTTGACAGGGGGCGCGCAGTACTTC. This gives the protein CSVGAAPLTGGAQYF.